The sequence of this T cell receptor (beta chain) was determined in a study of cytomegalovirus exposure and HLA in healthy donors. The V end lost 0 bases, the J end lost 4 bases, and 15 bases lay between the germline ends. The CDR3 has 16 residues. Germline CDR1 and CDR2: MDHEN and SYDVKM. A multiplex PCR was run with 60 Vbeta primers and 13 Jbeta primers. Generated by immunoSEQ multiplex PCR, the TCRdb table keeps only in-frame clones and is missing some. The sample records approximately 130,000 clones, approximately 89% being singletons. This chain links TRBV28 with TRBJ1-1, with D maybe TRBD1 (6 bases). Sequenced material: PBMCs. This TCR was recovered from a woman aged 30 to 39 in good health and CMV-seropositive. The DNA for the CDR3 is TGTGCCAGCAGTTTATGGGATAGGGGGGGAAGCACTGAAGCTTTCTTT. The encoded protein is CASSLWDRGGSTEAFF. Full variable domain (rest looked up from reference TRBV28 and TRBJ1-1): DVKVTQSSRYLVKRTGEKVFLECVQDMDHENMFWYRQDPGLGLRLIYFSYDVKMKEKGDIPEGYSVSREKKERFSLILESASTNQTSMYLCASSLWDRGGSTEAFFGQGTRLTVV.